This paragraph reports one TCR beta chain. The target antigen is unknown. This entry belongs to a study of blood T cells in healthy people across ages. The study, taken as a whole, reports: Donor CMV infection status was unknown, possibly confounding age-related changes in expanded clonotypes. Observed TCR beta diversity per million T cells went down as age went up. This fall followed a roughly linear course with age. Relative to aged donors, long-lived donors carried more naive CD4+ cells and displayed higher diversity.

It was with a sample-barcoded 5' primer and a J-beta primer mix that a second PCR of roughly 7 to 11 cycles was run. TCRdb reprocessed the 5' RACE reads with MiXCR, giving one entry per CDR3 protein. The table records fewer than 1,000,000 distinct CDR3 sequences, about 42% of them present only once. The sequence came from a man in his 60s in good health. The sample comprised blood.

The CDR3, as DNA: TGTGCCAGCAGCGCGGGGGGGCGCAATGAGCAGTTCTTC. It specifies CASSAGGRNEQFF. The chain carries TRBV9 and TRBJ2-1; 8 positions match TRBD2. The CDR3 has 13 residues. Germline trimming cut 3 bases from V and 6 bases from J; bases unmatched to any gene: 2. CDR1 SGDLS and CDR2 YYNGEE come from the germline V gene.